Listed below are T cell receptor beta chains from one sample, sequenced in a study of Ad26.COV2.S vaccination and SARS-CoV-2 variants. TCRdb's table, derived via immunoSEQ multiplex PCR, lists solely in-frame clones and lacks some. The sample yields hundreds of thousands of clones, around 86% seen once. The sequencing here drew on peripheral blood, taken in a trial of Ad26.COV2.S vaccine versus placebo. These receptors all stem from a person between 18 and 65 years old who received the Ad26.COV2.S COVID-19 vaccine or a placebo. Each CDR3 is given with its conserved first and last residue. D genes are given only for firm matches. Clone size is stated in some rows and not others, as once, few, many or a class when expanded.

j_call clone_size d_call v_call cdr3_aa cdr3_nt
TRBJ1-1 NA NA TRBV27 CASRTVIGPEAFF TGTGCCAGCCGGACAGTGATTGGGCCTGAAGCTTTCTTT
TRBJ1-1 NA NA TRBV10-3 CAISVGLAKNTEAFF TGTGCCATCAGTGTGGGCCTAGCGAAGAACACTGAAGCTTTCTTT
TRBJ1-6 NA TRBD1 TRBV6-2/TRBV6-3 CASSGTGYSPLHF TGTGCCAGCAGCGGGACAGGGTATTCACCCCTCCACTTT
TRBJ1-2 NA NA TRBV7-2 CASSSRRSGSGYTF TGTGCCAGCAGCTCTAGGCGGTCAGGGAGCGGCTACACCTTC
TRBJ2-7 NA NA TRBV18 CASSPTPVRGFYEQYF TGTGCCAGCTCACCGACTCCTGTTAGGGGATTCTACGAGCAGTACTTC
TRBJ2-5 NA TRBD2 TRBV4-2 CASSQEPSGGAETQYF TGTGCCAGCAGCCAAGAGCCCAGCGGGGGGGCGGAGACCCAGTACTTC
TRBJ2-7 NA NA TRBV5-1 CASSLAKRLSEQYF TGCGCCAGCAGCTTGGCCAAACGTTTGTCCGAGCAGTACTTC
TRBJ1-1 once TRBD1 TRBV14 CASSRQGNTEAFF TGTGCCAGCAGCCGACAGGGAAACACTGAAGCTTTCTTT
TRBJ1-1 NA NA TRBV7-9 CASSQSGGTEAFF TGTGCCAGCAGCCAATCCGGGGGCACTGAAGCTTTCTTT
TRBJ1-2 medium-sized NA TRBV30 CAWSEGTSRGYTF TGTGCCTGGAGTGAAGGGACCTCGAGAGGCTACACCTTC
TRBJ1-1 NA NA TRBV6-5 CASSLVGGSTEAFF TGTGCCAGCAGTTTGGTGGGGGGGAGCACTGAAGCTTTCTTT
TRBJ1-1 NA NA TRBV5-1 CASSLGQLKYTEAFF TGCGCCAGCAGCTTGGGGCAGCTTAAGTACACTGAAGCTTTCTTT
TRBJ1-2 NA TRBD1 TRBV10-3 CAISPGQGASGYGYTF TGTGCCATCAGCCCGGGACAGGGGGCTTCCGGCTATGGCTACACCTTC
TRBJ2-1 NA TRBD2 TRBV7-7 CASSSGTSGYNEQFF TGTGCTAGCAGCTCTGGGACTAGCGGGTACAATGAGCAGTTCTTC
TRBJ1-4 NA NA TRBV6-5 CASSNHRARGEKLFF TGTGCCAGCAGTAATCACAGGGCGAGGGGAGAAAAACTGTTTTTT
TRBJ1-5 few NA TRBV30 CAWSVGSHRHF TGTGCCTGGAGTGTGGGAAGCCATAGGCATTTT
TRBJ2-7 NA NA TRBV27 CASSPMAGPDEQYF TGTGCCAGCAGTCCCATGGCAGGGCCTGACGAGCAGTACTTC
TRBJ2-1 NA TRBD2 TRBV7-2 CASSFSGGLNSIYNEQFF TGTGCCAGCAGCTTTAGCGGGGGGCTAAACTCCATATACAATGAGCAGTTCTTC
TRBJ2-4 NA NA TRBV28 CASRRGGRGLAKNIQYF TGTGCCAGCAGACGAGGGGGGCGGGGATTAGCCAAAAACATTCAGTACTTC
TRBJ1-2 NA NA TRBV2 CASREGMEGYTF TGTGCCAGCAGGGAGGGGATGGAGGGCTACACCTTC
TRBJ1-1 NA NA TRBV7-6 CASSLAQTENTEAFF TGTGCCAGCAGCTTAGCGCAGACGGAGAACACTGAAGCTTTCTTT
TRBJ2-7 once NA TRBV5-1 CASSSVSYEQYF TGCGCCAGCAGTTCTGTCTCCTACGAGCAGTACTTC
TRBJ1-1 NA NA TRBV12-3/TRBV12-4 CASSSGRGRRFF TGTGCCAGCAGCTCCGGACGGGGAAGGAGGTTCTTT
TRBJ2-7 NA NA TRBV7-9 CASSLRGRAYEQYF TGTGCCAGCAGCTTGCGAGGGCGCGCCTACGAGCAGTACTTC
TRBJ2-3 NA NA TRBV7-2 CASSLVARVDTDTQYF TGTGCCAGCAGCTTAGTAGCCAGGGTGGACACAGATACGCAGTATTTT
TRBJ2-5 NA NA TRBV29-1 CSVDSTGAGQETQYF TGCAGCGTTGACTCGACCGGAGCCGGCCAAGAGACCCAGTACTTC
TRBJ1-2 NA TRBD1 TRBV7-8 CASSLYRRQGLFDYGYTF TGTGCCAGCAGCTTATACCGAAGACAGGGTTTGTTTGACTATGGCTACACCTTC
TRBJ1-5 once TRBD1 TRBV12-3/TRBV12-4 CASSLDRSQPQHF TGTGCCAGCAGCCTGGACAGGAGTCAGCCCCAGCATTTT
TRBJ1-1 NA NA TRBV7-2 CASSPGRSEAFF TGTGCCAGCAGCCCCGGACGTTCGGAAGCTTTCTTT
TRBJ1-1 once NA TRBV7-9 CASSLERDTEAFF TGTGCCAGCAGCTTAGAAAGGGATACTGAAGCTTTCTTT
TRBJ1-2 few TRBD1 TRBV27 CASSLGTDRAYGYTF TGTGCCAGCAGTCTCGGTACGGACAGGGCCTATGGCTACACCTTC
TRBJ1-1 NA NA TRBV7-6 CASSLRAGTNTEAFF TGTGCCAGCAGCTTAAGGGCAGGGACGAACACTGAAGCTTTCTTT
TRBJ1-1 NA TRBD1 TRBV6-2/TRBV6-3 CASSYGQGRTEAFF TGTGCCAGCAGTTACGGACAGGGGCGGACTGAAGCTTTCTTT
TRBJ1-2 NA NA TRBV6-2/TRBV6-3 CASSSPRARTNYGYTF TGTGCCAGCAGTTCCCCCCGGGCCCGGACTAACTATGGCTACACCTTC
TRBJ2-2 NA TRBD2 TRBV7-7 CASSLLAVNTGELFF TGTGCTAGCAGCCTCCTAGCGGTCAACACCGGGGAGCTGTTTTTT
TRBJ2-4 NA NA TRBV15 CATSVDKGGLWHF TGTGCCACCAGCGTAGACAAGGGGGGACTCTGGCACTTC
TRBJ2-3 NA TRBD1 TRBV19 CASSSFRGSLTDTQYF TGTGCCAGTAGTAGTTTCAGGGGGAGTCTAACAGATACGCAGTATTTT
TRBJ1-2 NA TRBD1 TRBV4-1 CASSPNHRDRGSYGYTF TGCGCCAGCAGCCCCAACCACCGGGACAGGGGATCCTATGGCTACACCTTC
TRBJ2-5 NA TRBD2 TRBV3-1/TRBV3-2 CASSLPGGRFWWSETQYF TGTGCCAGCAGCCTACCGGGGGGGCGGTTTTGGTGGTCGGAGACCCAGTACTTC
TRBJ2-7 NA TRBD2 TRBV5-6 CASSERGGYEQYF TGTGCCAGCAGCGAGCGGGGGGGCTACGAGCAGTACTTC
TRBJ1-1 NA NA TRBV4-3 CASSQDSGAGTEAFF TGCGCCAGCAGCCAAGATTCGGGGGCTGGGACTGAAGCTTTCTTT